A selection of T cell receptor beta chains follows, all from one sample in a study of blood T cell repertoires in COVID-19. The method was immunoSEQ multiplex PCR; TCRdb's version includes in-frame clones alone and lacks a portion of them. The data show approximately 240,000 clones, approximately 91% seen once. The source material was peripheral blood. These TCRs come from a woman aged 40-49 years who had recovered from COVID-19. Both conserved end residues are part of each CDR3. The order of the fields is D gene, V gene, clone size, J gene, CDR3 protein, CDR3 DNA. The D gene is left open where the match is weak. Clone sizes are given selectively: once, few, many, or a class where the clone is expanded.

>NA|TRBV7-8|once|TRBJ2-5
CASSLGQGLGETQYF
TGTGCCAGCAGCTTAGGACAGGGACTGGGGGAGACCCAGTACTTC
>NA|TRBV4-3|once|TRBJ2-6
CASSQDRGAGANVLTF
TGCGCCAGCAGCCAAGATAGGGGTGCGGGGGCCAACGTCCTGACTTTC
>NA|TRBV27|NA|TRBJ1-5
CASSERQRSNQPQHF
TGTGCCAGCAGTGAACGACAGAGGAGCAATCAGCCCCAGCATTTT
>NA|TRBV27|NA|TRBJ2-5
CASSLSAGETQYF
TGTGCCAGCAGTTTATCAGCCGGAGAGACCCAGTACTTC
>TRBD2|TRBV5-4|NA|TRBJ2-3
CASSTPGLAGGTDTQYF
TGTGCCAGCAGCACGCCGGGACTAGCGGGTGGCACAGATACGCAGTATTTT
>NA|TRBV21-1|NA|TRBJ2-3
CASSKGAGFSSTDTQYF
TGTGCCAGCAGCAAAGGGGCGGGCTTTTCTAGCACAGATACGCAGTATTTT
>NA|TRBV6-5|NA|TRBJ1-2
CASSYGGGRGYTF
TGTGCCAGCAGTTATGGGGGGGGACGGGGCTACACCTTC
>TRBD1|TRBV4-2|once|TRBJ1-5
CASSQGDRAGINQPQHF
TGTGCCAGCAGCCAAGGGGACAGGGCAGGGATCAATCAGCCCCAGCATTTT
>NA|TRBV11-3|NA|TRBJ2-1
CASSLVSGLNNEQFF
TGTGCCAGCAGCTTAGTCTCGGGACTGAACAATGAGCAGTTCTTC
>NA|TRBV5-6|few|TRBJ1-5
CASSKGQTNNQPQHF
TGTGCCAGCAGCAAGGGACAAACGAACAATCAGCCCCAGCATTTT
>TRBD1|TRBV5-5|once|TRBJ2-7
CASSLGATGGASYEQYF
TGTGCCAGCAGCTTGGGAGCTACAGGGGGCGCCTCCTACGAGCAGTACTTC
>NA|TRBV2|NA|TRBJ2-5
CASSERVLSGETQYF
TGTGCCAGCAGTGAAAGGGTCCTTAGCGGTGAGACCCAGTACTTC
>NA|TRBV28|few|TRBJ1-2
CASRGQPYGYTF
TGTGCCAGCAGGGGACAACCCTATGGCTACACCTTC
>TRBD2|TRBV7-2|NA|TRBJ2-1
CASSLAGRGGDNEQFF
TGTGCCAGCAGCTTAGCGGGTCGGGGAGGGGACAATGAGCAGTTCTTC
>TRBD2|TRBV7-3|once|TRBJ2-3
CASSPTSGGALDTQYF
TGTGCCAGCAGCCCAACTAGCGGGGGGGCCTTAGATACGCAGTATTTT
>TRBD2|TRBV5-1|NA|TRBJ2-1
CASSSGLAGYNEQFF
TGCGCCAGCAGTTCGGGACTAGCGGGTTACAATGAGCAGTTCTTC
>TRBD2|TRBV7-8|NA|TRBJ2-7
CASSLAPLAGLTYEQYF
TGTGCCAGCAGCTTAGCGCCACTAGCGGGACTAACCTACGAGCAGTACTTC
>NA|TRBV5-1|NA|TRBJ2-1
CASSRGGDHLYNEQFF
TGCGCCAGCAGCCGAGGAGGAGATCATCTTTACAATGAGCAGTTCTTC
>NA|TRBV27|NA|TRBJ1-6
CASSRFPLNSPLHF
TGTGCCAGCAGCCGTTTCCCCCTTAATTCACCCCTCCACTTT
>TRBD1|TRBV14|NA|TRBJ1-6
CASSQAVRQGVSPLHF
TGTGCCAGCAGCCAAGCCGTCCGACAGGGGGTTTCACCCCTCCACTTT
>NA|TRBV28|few|TRBJ2-3
CASSYASRGDTQYF
TGTGCCAGCAGTTACGCTTCGAGGGGGGATACGCAGTATTTT
>TRBD1|TRBV19|NA|TRBJ2-1
CASSRRQGASYNEQFF
TGTGCCAGTAGTAGAAGACAGGGGGCGTCCTACAATGAGCAGTTCTTC
>NA|TRBV5-8|NA|TRBJ1-4
CASSRPKVGVTGKLFF
TGTGCCAGCAGCCGCCCGAAAGTCGGGGTTACCGGAAAACTGTTTTTT
>TRBD1|TRBV24-1|NA|TRBJ2-3
CATSDLGQGVSDTQYF
TGTGCCACCAGTGATTTGGGACAGGGTGTGTCAGATACGCAGTATTTT
>NA|TRBV3-1/TRBV3-2|NA|TRBJ1-2
CASSQEPTGGRGYTF
TGTGCCAGCAGCCAAGAGCCCACAGGCGGCCGAGGCTACACCTTC
>NA|TRBV6-6|NA|TRBJ1-3
CASSSLGVQGNTIYF
TGTGCCAGCAGTTCCCTTGGAGTTCAGGGAAACACCATATATTTT
>NA|TRBV3-1/TRBV3-2|NA|TRBJ1-1
CASSQGAGANTEAFF
TGTGCCAGCAGCCAAGGAGCTGGGGCGAACACTGAAGCTTTCTTT
>NA|TRBV7-2|once|TRBJ1-5
CASSTGSNQPQHF
TGTGCCAGCAGCACAGGGAGCAATCAGCCCCAGCATTTT
>NA|TRBV3-1/TRBV3-2|NA|TRBJ2-7
CASSPPGLRKPYEQYF
TGTGCCAGCAGCCCCCCTGGGTTGCGGAAACCCTACGAGCAGTACTTC
>NA|TRBV30|NA|TRBJ1-2
CAWELHRVGYTF
TGTGCCTGGGAGTTACACAGGGTTGGCTACACCTTC
>NA|TRBV7-2|few|TRBJ1-3
CASSTAMVVANTIYF
TGTGCCAGCAGCACCGCGATGGTAGTCGCAAACACCATATATTTT
>TRBD2|TRBV9|NA|TRBJ2-1
CASSFAGVAGNEQFF
TGTGCCAGCAGCTTCGCGGGAGTTGCTGGGAATGAGCAGTTCTTC
>NA|TRBV12-5|many|TRBJ2-1
CASGSTGKVQNEQFF
TGTGCTAGTGGTTCAACGGGTAAAGTGCAGAATGAGCAGTTCTTC
>NA|TRBV7-2|NA|TRBJ1-6
CASSFLSNNSPLHF
TGTGCCAGCAGCTTCCTGAGTAATAATTCACCCCTCCACTTT
>NA|TRBV5-6|NA|TRBJ2-5
CASSKQAQETQYF
TGTGCCAGCAGCAAACAAGCGCAGGAGACCCAGTACTTC
>NA|TRBV2|NA|TRBJ1-5
CASRRGVNQPQHF
TGTGCCAGCAGGCGCGGGGTCAATCAGCCCCAGCATTTT
>NA|TRBV7-2|NA|TRBJ1-1
CASSSGQRNTEAFF
TGTGCCAGCAGCTCAGGACAGCGGAACACTGAAGCTTTCTTT
>TRBD1|TRBV19|NA|TRBJ1-1
CASSISQGAVKYTEAFF
TGTGCCAGTAGTATTTCACAGGGGGCGGTTAAGTACACTGAAGCTTTCTTT
>TRBD1|TRBV4-2|many|TRBJ1-4
CASSQDKGGGEKLFF
TGTGCCAGCAGCCAAGATAAAGGGGGCGGTGAAAAACTGTTTTTT
>NA|TRBV7-9|NA|TRBJ1-1
CATSSWLTNTEAFF
TGTGCCACCTCATCCTGGCTCACGAACACTGAAGCTTTCTTT
>NA|TRBV19|NA|TRBJ2-1
CASSHDSYNEQFF
TGTGCCAGTAGTCACGACAGCTACAATGAGCAGTTCTTC
>NA|TRBV6-5|NA|TRBJ1-4
CASSYGGQTEKLFF
TGTGCCAGCAGTTACGGCGGCCAGACGGAAAAACTGTTTTTT
>TRBD1|TRBV28|NA|TRBJ2-3
CASSRRTGSLGTQYF
TGTGCCAGCAGCCGGAGGACAGGGTCATTAGGTACGCAGTATTTT
>NA|TRBV20-1|NA|TRBJ2-2
CSASEWSTGELFF
TGCAGTGCTAGTGAGTGGAGCACCGGGGAGCTGTTTTTT
>NA|TRBV27|NA|TRBJ2-1
CASSTSSHYNEQFF
TGTGCCAGCAGTACAAGTTCCCACTACAATGAGCAGTTCTTC
>NA|TRBV18|NA|TRBJ2-3
CASSPSGSTDTQYF
TGTGCCAGCTCACCAAGCGGGAGCACAGATACGCAGTATTTT
>TRBD1|TRBV5-1|once|TRBJ2-5
CASSLGTGFETQYF
TGCGCCAGCAGCTTGGGGACAGGGTTCGAGACCCAGTACTTC
>NA|TRBV19|NA|TRBJ1-6
CASSGGLLSSYNSPLHF
TGTGCCAGTAGTGGGGGACTCCTGAGCTCCTATAATTCACCCCTCCACTTT
>TRBD1|TRBV5-6|NA|TRBJ1-2
CASSWDRTYGYTF
TGTGCCAGCAGCTGGGACAGAACCTATGGCTACACCTTC
>TRBD1|TRBV3-1/TRBV3-2|NA|TRBJ2-3
CASSLRTGRTDTQYF
TGTGCCAGCAGCCTCCGGACAGGGCGGACAGATACGCAGTATTTT
>NA|TRBV19|NA|TRBJ2-7
CASSPTDETPKELPSEQYF
TGTGCCAGTAGCCCGACCGATGAGACTCCTAAAGAGTTACCTAGCGAGCAGTACTTC
>TRBD2|TRBV11-3|NA|TRBJ2-7
CASSPGTSGHPYEQYF
TGTGCCAGCAGCCCGGGGACTAGCGGACACCCCTACGAGCAGTACTTC
>NA|TRBV30|few|TRBJ1-5
CAWSSDRPGQPQHF
TGTGCCTGGAGTTCAGACCGACCGGGTCAGCCCCAGCATTTT
>TRBD1|TRBV15|NA|TRBJ1-6
CATSRSGQSTLPLHF
TGTGCCACCAGCAGATCGGGACAGTCCACCCTACCCCTCCACTTT